These 28 T cell receptor beta chains were sequenced from one sample in a study of blood T cell repertoires in COVID-19. Profiling relied on immunoSEQ multiplex PCR, and the TCRdb table lists in-frame clones only, not all of them. The sample lists about 120,000 clones; more than 60% were seen once. The sequenced sample was peripheral blood. All receptors come from a woman aged 65 to 85 with acute or convalescent COVID-19.

This clone has just one count. The chain uses TRBV5-1 and TRBJ2-7, with a possible D match to TRBD2 (5 bases). Trimming pared 0 bases from V and 2 bases from J, leaving 15 bases between. The germline gives CDR1 SGHRS, CDR2 YFSETQ. The CDR3 sequence is 16 residues long. CDR3 DNA sequence: TGCGCCAGCAGCTTGGTTGGTGGGAGAGGACCCTACGAGCAGTACTTC. Protein sequence: CASSLVGGRGPYEQYF. Together with reference TRBV5-1 and TRBJ2-7, the CDR3 gives the full variable domain: KAGVTQTPRYLIKTRGQQVTLSCSPISGHRSVSWYQQTPGQGLQFLFEYFSETQRNKGNFPGRFSGRQFSNSRSEMNVSTLELGDSALYLCASSLVGGRGPYEQYFGPGTRLTVT.

This rearrangement joins TRBV28 to TRBJ1-5, with D possibly matching TRBD1 (6 bases). Germline assignment: CDR1 MDHEN and CDR2 SYDVKM. Trimming left V 6 bases short and J 6 bases short, with 18 bases between. The CDR3 spans 15 residues. In nucleotides, the CDR3 is TGTGCCAGCAGGCCTACAGGGCCCACAATTCAGCCCCAGCATTTT. Translated: CASRPTGPTIQPQHF.

J is TRBJ2-1 and V is TRBV14; 9 bases map to TRBD2. V was clipped by 0 bases and J by 5 bases; unmatched bases: 8. Germline values: CDR1 SGHDN, CDR2 FVKESK. CDR3 length equals 17 residues. CDR3 DNA: TGTGCCAGCAGCCAAGAGTTGGGACTAGCCCCGCACAATGAGCAGTTCTTC. It specifies CASSQELGLAPHNEQFF.

The V gene is TRBV5-6, the J gene TRBJ2-1; maybe TRBD1 (5 bases). Germline assignment: CDR1 SGHDT and CDR2 YYEEEE. Trimming removed 1 base from V and 10 bases from J, with 12 bases in between. The CDR3 consists of 13 residues. CDR3 loop: CASSLSLRGEQFF. For the CDR3, the DNA is TGTGCCAGCAGCTTGAGTTTAAGGGGCGAGCAGTTCTTC.

This clone was counted a few times. The chain employs TRBV29-1 and TRBJ1-5; 7 nucleotides line up with TRBD1. Germline CDR1 is SQVTM and CDR2 is ANQGSEA. Trimming at V came to 2 bases and at J to 4 bases, leaving 2 bases not matched to a gene. The CDR3 totals 13 residues. In nucleotides, the CDR3 is TGCAGCGTTGAAACGGGACAGAATCAGCCCCAGCATTTT. This codes for CSVETGQNQPQHF.

This chain links TRBV2 with TRBJ1-2; D unresolved. The V gene lost 6 bases and the J gene lost 8 bases, with 13 bases spanning the gap. The CDR3 loop spans 12 amino acids. Germline assignment: CDR1 SNHLY and CDR2 FYNNEI. The CDR3 DNA sequence: TGTGCCAGCAGCGAACTAGGTGGCGGCTACACCTTC. Translated: CASSELGGGYTF.

This sequence joins TRBV9 and TRBJ2-2; the match to TRBD2 covers 9 bases. The CDR3 totals 16 residues. The J segment lost 5 bases and the V segment lost 0 bases, leaving 5 bases of the junction unmatched. The germline V gene has CDR1 SGDLS and CDR2 YYNGEE. CDR3 in DNA: TGTGCCAGCAGCGTAGGTCGGACTAGCGCTACCGGGGAGCTGTTTTTT. Translated: CASSVGRTSATGELFF.

The rearrangement uses TRBV7-8 and TRBJ1-1; 7 positions match TRBD1. V was clipped by 5 bases and J by 5 bases; unmatched bases: 8. This CDR3 is 14 amino acids long. Germline V gene data show CDR1 as SGHVS and CDR2 as FQNEAQ. CDR3 residues: CASSIQQGKTEAFF. The CDR3, as DNA: TGTGCCAGCAGCATCCAACAGGGGAAGACTGAAGCTTTCTTT.

This chain links TRBV19 with TRBJ1-4; 9 bases match TRBD1. J gave up 5 bases and V 5 bases, and 6 bases lay outside the gene matches. Per germline, CDR1 LNHDA and CDR2 SQIVND (reference sequence). The CDR3 has 15 amino acids. This chain's CDR3 is CASSWRQGENEKLFF. The CDR3 DNA is TGTGCCAGTAGTTGGAGACAGGGGGAGAATGAAAAACTGTTTTTT.

The chain couples TRBV4-1 to TRBJ2-3; 13 bases map to TRBD2. Trimming at V came to 3 bases and at J to 3 bases, leaving 9 bases not matched to a gene. The CDR3 is 18 residues long. Germline CDR1 and CDR2: MGHRA and YSYEKL. Written as DNA, the CDR3 is TGCGCCAGCAGCCAGCCAACGAGGACTAGCGGGAGTACAGATACGCAGTATTTT. Translating it yields CASSQPTRTSGSTDTQYF.

The chain joins TRBV7-8 to TRBJ1-5; maybe TRBD1 (5 bases). Germline assignment: CDR1 SGHVS and CDR2 FQNEAQ. The V end lost 5 bases, the J end lost 4 bases, and 15 bases lay between the germline ends. The CDR3 is 15 amino acids. CDR3 bases: TGTGCCAGCAGCCAGTGGGCAGGGTATAATCAGCCCCAGCATTTT. Translating gives CASSQWAGYNQPQHF.

This clone was observed a few times. The rearrangement links TRBV5-4 to TRBJ2-7, with D tentatively TRBD1 (6 bases). The CDR3 is 14 amino acids. CDR1 is SGHNT and CDR2 is YYREEE in the germline V gene (reference sequence). V lost 2 bases and J lost 6, with 15 bases in between. This CDR3 is CASSFGQRMGEQYF. CDR3 nucleotide sequence: TGTGCCAGCAGCTTCGGACAGAGAATGGGCGAGCAGTACTTC. The full variable domain, with the rest looked up from reference TRBV5-4 and TRBJ2-7, is ETGVTQSPTHLIKTRGQQVTLRCSSQSGHNTVSWYQQALGQGPQFIFQYYREEENGRGNFPPRFSGLQFPNYSSELNVNALELDDSALYLCASSFGQRMGEQYFGPGTRLTVT.

This clone has more than one count but fewer than ten. The J gene is TRBJ1-1, the V gene TRBV25-1; perhaps TRBD1 as D (6 bases). Trimming took 5 bases from V and 10 from J, leaving 17 bases between them. The CDR3 is made up of 13 amino acids. Germline lookup yields CDR1 MGHDK and CDR2 SYGVNS. DNA for the CDR3: TGTGCCAGCAGTAGGGACACCCGGTGGGGAGCTTTCTTT. This gives the protein CASSRDTRWGAFF.

V and J are TRBV24-1 and TRBJ2-5; maybe TRBD1 (5 bases). Germline V gene lookup returns CDR1 KGHDR and CDR2 SFDVKD. The CDR3 has 13 amino acids. V dropped 5 bases and J dropped 7 bases, with 13 bases sitting between them. CDR3 sequence reads: CATSGGPGPTQYF. The CDR3 DNA is TGTGCCACCAGTGGAGGCCCAGGGCCGACCCAGTACTTC.

The chain recombines TRBV7-2 with TRBJ2-5; tentative D call: TRBD2 (6 bases). The CDR3 has 15 amino acids. The germline V gene has CDR1 SGHTA and CDR2 FQGNSA. Trimming removed 1 base from V and 5 bases from J, with 14 bases in between. This CDR3 is CASSLGSGVKETQYF. CDR3 DNA: TGTGCCAGCAGCTTAGGCTCGGGGGTTAAGGAGACCCAGTACTTC.

The chain has TRBV19 and TRBJ1-1; D not certain. The V end lost 3 bases, the J end lost 1 base, and 9 bases lay between the germline ends. The germline V gene encodes CDR1 LNHDA and CDR2 SQIVND (reference sequence). The CDR3 extends over 14 amino acids. The CDR3: CASSMSRQNTEAFF. CDR3 bases: TGTGCCAGTAGTATGAGTCGACAGAACACTGAAGCTTTCTTT.

Many counts were recorded for this clone. V gene TRBV5-8 combines with J gene TRBJ1-2, with TRBD1 matching over 9 bases. Germline V gene lookup returns CDR1 SGHTS and CDR2 YDEGEE. CDR3 length: 15 residues. With 4 bases clipped from V and 4 bases from J, the junction kept 8 bases outside the gene matches. The DNA of the CDR3 is TGTGCCAGCAGCCTCTCGACAGGGGGAACCTATGGCTACACCTTC. This translates into CASSLSTGGTYGYTF.

V gene TRBV14 combines with J gene TRBJ2-1; 8 nucleotides line up with TRBD1. This CDR3 is 16 amino acids long. V dropped 0 bases and J dropped 3; count of bases not matched to a gene: 4. Germline V gene lookup returns CDR1 SGHDN and CDR2 FVKESK. CDR3: CASSQEYRGSYNEQFF. The CDR3 bases are TGTGCCAGCAGCCAAGAATACAGGGGGAGCTACAATGAGCAGTTCTTC.

This clone was seen at least ten times. V is TRBV5-4 and J is TRBJ2-3; the match to TRBD2 covers 11 bases. Germline V gene sequence: CDR1 SGHNT, CDR2 YYREEE (reference sequence). The V and J ends lost 1 base and 5 bases, in that order; junction bases with no gene match: 6. The CDR3 has 16 amino acids. CDR3 sequence reads: CASSLLAGGLGDTQYF. As DNA, the CDR3 is TGTGCCAGCAGCTTGTTAGCGGGGGGGCTGGGAGATACGCAGTATTTT.

The chain carries TRBV12-5 and TRBJ2-7, with a possible D match to TRBD1 (6 bases). The CDR3 loop spans 15 amino acids. From germline, CDR1 is LGHNT and CDR2 FRNRAP. Deletions cut 3 bases from V and 5 bases from J, with 17 bases between. The CDR3 is CASGLSGHLGNEQYF. DNA for the CDR3: TGTGCTAGTGGTTTATCGGGACACTTGGGGAACGAGCAGTACTTC.

The V call is TRBV2, the J call TRBJ1-2; no reliable D call. This CDR3 region has 12 residues. Trimming shortened V by 10 bases and J by 8 bases, and 17 bases separated the two germline ends. Germline CDR1 and CDR2: SNHLY and FYNNEI. The CDR3 loop is CATPDEGRGYTF. In DNA form, the CDR3 reads TGTGCCACTCCGGATGAGGGTCGGGGCTACACCTTC. The variable domain in full, completed from reference TRBV2 and TRBJ1-2, reads EPEVTQTPSHQVTQMGQEVILRCVPISNHLYFYWYRQILGQKVEFLVSFYNNEISEKSEIFDDQFSVERPDGSNFTLKIRSTKLEDSAMYFCATPDEGRGYTFGSGTRLTVV.

This chain connects TRBV5-1 to TRBJ2-1, with D possibly TRBD2 on 6 matching bases. The CDR3 contains 16 residues. With 0 bases removed from V and 9 bases from J, the gap between germline ends came to 19 bases. Germline CDR1 and CDR2: SGHRS and YFSETQ. The CDR3 DNA sequence: TGCGCCAGCAGCTTGGCCGGGGGAGTGGGGCGAATTGAGCAGTTCTTC. It codes for CASSLAGGVGRIEQFF.

The chain carries TRBV29-1 and TRBJ2-2; 8 bases agree with TRBD1. CDR3 size: 14 residues. The germline CDR1 and CDR2 sequences are SQVTM and ANQGSEA. J lost 4 bases, V lost 5 bases, and 6 bases had no gene match. The CDR3 nucleotides read TGCAGCGTTTCGAGGCAGGGGGCCACCGGGGAGCTGTTTTTT. Protein sequence: CSVSRQGATGELFF.

The gene calls are TRBV6-5 and TRBJ2-5; 8 bases are a match to TRBD1. Germline CDR1 MNHEY, CDR2 SVGAGI. V trimming: 0 bases; J trimming: 4 bases; junction bases outside the gene matches: 7. The CDR3 sequence is 16 residues long. In nucleotides, the CDR3 is TGTGCCAGCAGTTACTCGCGGGACAGGTGGGGAGAGACCCAGTACTTC. This sequence encodes CASSYSRDRWGETQYF.

This clone came up once. This rearrangement joins TRBV28 to TRBJ2-1; a weak D match, TRBD2 (6 bases). The germline V gene encodes CDR1 MDHEN and CDR2 SYDVKM. The ends were cut back, 6 bases at V and 0 bases at J, with 6 bases in the middle. This CDR3 comprises 13 residues. DNA for the CDR3: TGTGCCAGCAGCGGGGGCTCCTACAATGAGCAGTTCTTC. Its translation is CASSGGSYNEQFF. Supplemented by reference TRBV28 and TRBJ2-1, the full variable domain reads DVKVTQSSRYLVKRTGEKVFLECVQDMDHENMFWYRQDPGLGLRLIYFSYDVKMKEKGDIPEGYSVSREKKERFSLILESASTNQTSMYLCASSGGSYNEQFFGPGTRLTVL.

This clone is a singleton in its sample. The chain employs TRBV19 and TRBJ2-6; D might be TRBD1 (6 bases). Germline CDR1 and CDR2: LNHDA and SQIVND (reference sequence). Between the trimmed V and J ends, which lost 6 bases and 0 bases, there was a span of 12 bases. The CDR3 has 16 residues. CDR3 nucleotide sequence: TGTGCCAGTAGCATGGACAGATCCTCTGGGGCCAACGTCCTGACTTTC. Translated: CASSMDRSSGANVLTF.

This clone was picked up a small number of times. This chain links TRBV19 with TRBJ1-2, with 9 bases identical to TRBD1. CDR1 LNHDA and CDR2 SQIVND come from the germline V gene (reference sequence). The CDR3 totals 14 residues. The junction had 3 bases not matched to a gene; V was cut back by 5 bases and J by 2 bases. CDR3 amino acids: CASSLGQGNYGYTF. The CDR3 nucleotides are TGTGCCAGTAGTCTCGGACAGGGGAACTATGGCTACACCTTC. Combining the CDR3 with reference TRBV19 and TRBJ1-2 gives the whole variable domain DGGITQSPKYLFRKEGQNVTLSCEQNLNHDAMYWYRQDPGQGLRLIYYSQIVNDFQKGDIAEGYSVSREKKESFPLTVTSAQKNPTAFYLCASSLGQGNYGYTFGSGTRLTVV.

Concerning this clone: The sample has other DNA sequences that encode this CDR3 too. The chain couples TRBV7-9 to TRBJ2-1, with a weak D call TRBD2 (6 bases). CDR1 SEHNR and CDR2 FQNEAQ come from the germline V gene (reference sequence). Between the trimmed V and J ends, which lost 3 bases and 7 bases, there was a span of 7 bases. The CDR3 sequence is 12 residues long. The CDR3 protein is CASSFSGNEQFF. CDR3 bases: TGTGCCAGCAGCTTTAGCGGAAATGAGCAGTTCTTC.